This record looks at one T cell receptor (beta chain) sequence and its context. In the PCR, 60 Vbeta and 13 Jbeta primers were used. Generated by immunoSEQ multiplex PCR, the TCRdb table keeps only in-frame clones and is missing some. The sample records around 200,000 clones, approximately 82% being singletons. The donors, nominally healthy at sampling, likely had unrecorded immune exposures. V lost 3 bases, J lost 2 bases, and 11 bases lay in between. This CDR3 is 13 amino acids long. CDR1 is GTSNPN, CDR2 SVGIG, per germline (reference sequence). The sample is drawn from a study of cytomegalovirus exposure and HLA in healthy donors.

The chain carries TRBV30 and TRBJ2-7; D is possibly TRBD1 (6 bases). Input material: PBMCs. The TCR was taken from a woman in her 40s in good health and CMV-seronegative. The CDR3 region has the DNA TGTGCCTGGAGCTTGGACAGCGCCTACGAGCAGTACTTC. This codes for CAWSLDSAYEQYF. The variable domain in full, completed from reference TRBV30 and TRBJ2-7, reads SQTIHQWPATLVQPVGSPLSLECTVEGTSNPNLYWYRQAAGRGLQLLFYSVGIGQISSEVPQNLSASRPQDRQFILSSKKLLLSDSGFYLCAWSLDSAYEQYFGPGTRLTVT.